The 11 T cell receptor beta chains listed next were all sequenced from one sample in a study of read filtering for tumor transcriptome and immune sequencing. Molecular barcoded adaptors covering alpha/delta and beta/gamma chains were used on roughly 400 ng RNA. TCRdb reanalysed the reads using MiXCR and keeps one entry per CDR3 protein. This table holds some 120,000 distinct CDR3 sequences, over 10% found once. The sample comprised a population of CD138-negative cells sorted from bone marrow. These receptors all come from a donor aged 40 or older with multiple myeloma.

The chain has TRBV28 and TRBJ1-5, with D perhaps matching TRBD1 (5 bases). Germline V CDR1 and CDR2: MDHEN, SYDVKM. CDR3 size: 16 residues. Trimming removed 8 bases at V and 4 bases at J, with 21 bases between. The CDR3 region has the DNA TGTGCCAGCCGTATAAAACCGGGGCAGCCTAATCAGCCCCAGCATTTT. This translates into CASRIKPGQPNQPQHF. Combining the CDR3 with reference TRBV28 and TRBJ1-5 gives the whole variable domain DVKVTQSSRYLVKRTGEKVFLECVQDMDHENMFWYRQDPGLGLRLIYFSYDVKMKEKGDIPEGYSVSREKKERFSLILESASTNQTSMYLCASRIKPGQPNQPQHFGDGTRLSIL.

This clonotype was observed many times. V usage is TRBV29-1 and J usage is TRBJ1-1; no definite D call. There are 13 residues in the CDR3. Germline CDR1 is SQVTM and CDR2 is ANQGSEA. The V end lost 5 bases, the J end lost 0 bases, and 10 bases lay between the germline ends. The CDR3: CSVRNLMNTEAFF. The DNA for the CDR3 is TGCAGCGTTAGAAACCTCATGAACACTGAAGCTTTCTTT.

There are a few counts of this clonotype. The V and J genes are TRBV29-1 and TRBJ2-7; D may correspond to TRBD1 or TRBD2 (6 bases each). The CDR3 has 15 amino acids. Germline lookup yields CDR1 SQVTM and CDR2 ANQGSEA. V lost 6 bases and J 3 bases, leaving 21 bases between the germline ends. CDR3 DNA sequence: TGCAGCGTGGAGGGGGTAGCGGCGGATGACTACGAGCAGTACTTC. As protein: CSVEGVAADDYEQYF.

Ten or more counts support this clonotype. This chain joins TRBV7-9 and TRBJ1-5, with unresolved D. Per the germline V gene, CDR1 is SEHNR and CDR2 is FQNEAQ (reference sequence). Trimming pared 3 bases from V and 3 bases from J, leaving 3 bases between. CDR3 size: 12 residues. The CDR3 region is CASSLPNQPQHF. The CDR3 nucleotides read TGTGCCAGCAGCTTGCCCAATCAGCCCCAGCATTTT.

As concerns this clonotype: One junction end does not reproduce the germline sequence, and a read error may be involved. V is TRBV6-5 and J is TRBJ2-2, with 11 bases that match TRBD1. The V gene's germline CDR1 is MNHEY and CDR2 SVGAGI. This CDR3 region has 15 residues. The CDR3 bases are TGTGCCGGCAGCCCGGACAGGGGGCAAACCGGGGAGCTGTTTTTT. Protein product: CAGSPDRGQTGELFF.

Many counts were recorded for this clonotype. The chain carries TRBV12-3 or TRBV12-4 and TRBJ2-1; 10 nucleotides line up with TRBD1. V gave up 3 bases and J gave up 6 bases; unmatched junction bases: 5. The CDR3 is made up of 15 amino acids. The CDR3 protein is CASSFRQGAVNEQFF. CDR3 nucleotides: TGTGCCAGCAGTTTTAGACAGGGGGCCGTCAATGAGCAGTTCTTC.

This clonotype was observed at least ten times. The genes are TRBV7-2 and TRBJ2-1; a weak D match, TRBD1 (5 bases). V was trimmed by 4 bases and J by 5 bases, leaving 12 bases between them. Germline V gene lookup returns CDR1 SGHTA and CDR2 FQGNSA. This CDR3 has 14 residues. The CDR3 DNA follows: TGTGCCAGCAGCTCCGGACAACCGGACAATGAGCAGTTCTTC. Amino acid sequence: CASSSGQPDNEQFF.

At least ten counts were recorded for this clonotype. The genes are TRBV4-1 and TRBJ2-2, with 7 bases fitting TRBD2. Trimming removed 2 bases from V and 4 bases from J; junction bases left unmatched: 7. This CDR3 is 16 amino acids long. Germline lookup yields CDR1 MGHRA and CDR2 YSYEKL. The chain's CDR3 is CASSQRSGRGTGELFF. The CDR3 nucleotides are TGCGCCAGCAGCCAAAGGTCGGGGAGGGGCACCGGGGAGCTGTTTTTT.

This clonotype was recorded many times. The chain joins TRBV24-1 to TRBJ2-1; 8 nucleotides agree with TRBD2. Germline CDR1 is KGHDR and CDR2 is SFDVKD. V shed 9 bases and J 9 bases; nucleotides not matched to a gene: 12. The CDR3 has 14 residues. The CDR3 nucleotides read TGTGCCACCGGCAGCGGGAGCGGATGGACTGAGCAGTTCTTC. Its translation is CATGSGSGWTEQFF.

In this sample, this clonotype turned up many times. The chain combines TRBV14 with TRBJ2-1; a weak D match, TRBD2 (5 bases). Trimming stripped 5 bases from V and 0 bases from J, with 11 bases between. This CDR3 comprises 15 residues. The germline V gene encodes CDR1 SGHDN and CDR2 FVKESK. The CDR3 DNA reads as TGTGCCAGCAGCTTCCGGGGTGACTCCTACAATGAGCAGTTCTTC. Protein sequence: CASSFRGDSYNEQFF.

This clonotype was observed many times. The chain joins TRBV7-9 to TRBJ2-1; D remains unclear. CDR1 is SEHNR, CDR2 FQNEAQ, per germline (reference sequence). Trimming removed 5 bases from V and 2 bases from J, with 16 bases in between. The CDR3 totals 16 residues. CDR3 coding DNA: TGTGCCAGCAGCCCCGCCCTAGTAACCCCCTACAATGAGCAGTTCTTC. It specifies CASSPALVTPYNEQFF.